This TCR beta chain was recorded in a study of CD8+ T cells in alopecia areata. There are 13 residues in the CDR3. Germline V gene lookup returns CDR1 SGDLS and CDR2 YYNGEE. Trimming took 3 bases from V and 5 from J; bases not matched to a gene: 5. About this clone itself: Its antigen is not known.

As the sequencing template, cDNA was produced by extracting RNA and reverse transcribing it. Repertoires were generated with immunoSEQ multiplex PCR, while TCRdb's copy carries only in-frame clones and drops some. Of roughly 110,000 clones in the sample, less than 60% were seen once. Treatment meaning: oral pan-JAK inhibitor, 5-10 mg twice daily. Study results and caveats: Compared with normal scalp, lesional scalp had higher clonality and more expanded CD8+ clones. While patients received tofacitinib, many expanded lesional clones remained present in scalp and blood.

The chain joins TRBV9 to TRBJ2-7; 7 bases are a match to TRBD1. This TCR was sampled from a human donor with alopecia areata. The sample was CD4+ T cells sorted from blood, taken at week 24, from a patient treated with tofacitinib. CDR3 sequence: CASSARQGHEQYF. Here the CDR3 DNA reads TGTGCCAGCAGCGCCCGACAGGGCCACGAGCAGTACTTC.